This T cell receptor beta chain was observed in a study of vaccination effects on CD4 cells after COVID-19. Study results and limitations: Most post-vaccine spike-reactive clones in convalescents were new, not infection-derived. Early post-infection timepoints were missing from the study, which also had few convalescent patients.

Data came from immunoSEQ multiplex PCR; TCRdb stores just in-frame clones and leaves some out. This table holds 40,000 or so clones, around 80% found once. Antigen-specific CD4+ T cells were expanded (with viral peptide pools) by the ViraFEST assay ahead of sequencing. Cells that had been cultured for 10 days were the source of isolated CD4+ T cells. The person's infection with SARS-CoV-2, confirmed by PCR, took place between March and December 2020. Peptides at approximately 10 ug/ml and IL-2 at around 9.3 IU/ml were added to some 1.9 million PBMC per well. The CDR3 is 13 residues long. Trimming shortened V by 5 bases and J by 2 bases, and 7 bases separated the two germline ends. Germline CDR1 KGHDR, CDR2 SFDVKD. Points on this clone: Its antigen is undetermined.

This clonotype was sampled from a human donor who had a prior SARS-CoV-2 infection. The chain carries TRBV24-1 and TRBJ2-3, with D hard to call. The material sequenced was CD4+ T cells from PBMCs cultured with a peptide pool, taken before COVID-19 vaccination. The CDR3 sequence: CATSGVSTDTQYF. CDR3 nucleotide sequence: TGTGCCACCAGTGGTGTTTCCACAGATACGCAGTATTTT.